This is a list of T cell receptor beta chains from one sample in a study of cytomegalovirus exposure and HLA in healthy donors. TCRdb's copy holds only in-frame clones and misses some; the assay was immunoSEQ multiplex PCR. The top ten clones hold roughly 2% of a sample with just over 150,000 clones, roughly 90% of them seen once. The sample consisted of PBMCs. The receptors originated from a woman aged 18-29 years in good health and CMV-seronegative. The CDR3 runs from the conserved cysteine through the conserved F or W. A D gene is named only where the DNA matches it firmly. Some rows mark clone size as missing; the rest say once, few, many or name a class of expanded clone.

v_call: TRBV30
d_call: NA
clone_size: NA
cdr3_length: 13
j_call: TRBJ2-1
cdr3_nt: TGTGCCTGGGAGATAGGGAGCTACAATGAGCAGTTCTTC
cdr3_aa: CAWEIGSYNEQFF

v_call: TRBV7-9
d_call: NA
clone_size: once
cdr3_length: 14
j_call: TRBJ1-2
cdr3_nt: TGTGCCAGCAGCTTAGGGACAGACAGCTATGGCTACACCTTC
cdr3_aa: CASSLGTDSYGYTF

v_call: TRBV28
d_call: NA
clone_size: NA
cdr3_length: 16
j_call: TRBJ2-1
cdr3_nt: TGTGCCAGCAGCCTAGGGTCGGGGGAGCCGTACAATGAGCAGTTCTTC
cdr3_aa: CASSLGSGEPYNEQFF

v_call: TRBV15
d_call: NA
clone_size: NA
cdr3_length: 15
j_call: TRBJ2-5
cdr3_nt: TGTGCCACCAGCAGGGGGGGACGAGTCGGGGAGACCCAGTACTTC
cdr3_aa: CATSRGGRVGETQYF

v_call: TRBV5-1
d_call: NA
clone_size: once
cdr3_length: 14
j_call: TRBJ2-1
cdr3_nt: TGCGCCAGCAGCTGGACAGTTTCCTACAATGAGCAGTTCTTC
cdr3_aa: CASSWTVSYNEQFF

v_call: TRBV6-4
d_call: TRBD1
clone_size: many
cdr3_length: 14
j_call: TRBJ1-1
cdr3_nt: TGTGCCAGCAGCGAACAGGGGGAGAACACTGAAGCTTTCTTT
cdr3_aa: CASSEQGENTEAFF

v_call: TRBV28
d_call: NA
clone_size: once
cdr3_length: 13
j_call: TRBJ1-5
cdr3_nt: TGTGCCAGCACCGGCAGGCTGGGGGGGCCCCAGCATTTT
cdr3_aa: CASTGRLGGPQHF

v_call: TRBV18
d_call: NA
clone_size: NA
cdr3_length: 14
j_call: TRBJ1-1
cdr3_nt: TGTGCCAGCTCACCTAGGGGGTATAACACTGAAGCTTTCTTT
cdr3_aa: CASSPRGYNTEAFF

v_call: TRBV30
d_call: TRBD2
clone_size: NA
cdr3_length: 15
j_call: TRBJ2-2
cdr3_nt: TGTGCCTGGGACGGGACTAGCTTAAACACCGGGGAGCTGTTTTTT
cdr3_aa: CAWDGTSLNTGELFF

v_call: TRBV7-9
d_call: NA
clone_size: NA
cdr3_length: 11
j_call: TRBJ2-1
cdr3_nt: TGTGCCAGCAGCCTTCTCAATGAGCAGTTCTTC
cdr3_aa: CASSLLNEQFF

v_call: TRBV7-6
d_call: TRBD1
clone_size: NA
cdr3_length: 15
j_call: TRBJ2-7
cdr3_nt: TGTGCCAGCAGCTCCCGGACAGGGCGCACCTACGAGCAGTACTTC
cdr3_aa: CASSSRTGRTYEQYF

v_call: TRBV11-3
d_call: NA
clone_size: NA
cdr3_length: 15
j_call: TRBJ2-1
cdr3_nt: TGTGCCAGCAGCTTCCGGGAAAGCTCCTACAATGAGCAGTTCTTC
cdr3_aa: CASSFRESSYNEQFF

v_call: TRBV9
d_call: TRBD1
clone_size: NA
cdr3_length: 17
j_call: TRBJ1-2
cdr3_nt: TGTGCCAGCAGCGTAGAGGGGGACAGGAACCCTTCATATGGCTACACCTTC
cdr3_aa: CASSVEGDRNPSYGYTF

v_call: TRBV7-3
d_call: TRBD1
clone_size: NA
cdr3_length: 14
j_call: TRBJ2-1
cdr3_nt: TGTGCCAGCAGCCCGGGACAGGGGCACAATGAGCAGTTCTTC
cdr3_aa: CASSPGQGHNEQFF

v_call: TRBV9
d_call: TRBD1
clone_size: NA
cdr3_length: 14
j_call: TRBJ1-1
cdr3_nt: TGTGCCAGCAGCGTAGTAGGGGGCCAGGCTGAAGCTTTCTTT
cdr3_aa: CASSVVGGQAEAFF

v_call: TRBV11-2
d_call: TRBD1
clone_size: NA
cdr3_length: 15
j_call: TRBJ1-1
cdr3_nt: TGTGCCAGCAGCTCAATACAGGGGGGGAACACTGAAGCTTTCTTT
cdr3_aa: CASSSIQGGNTEAFF

v_call: TRBV18
d_call: TRBD1
clone_size: once
cdr3_length: 16
j_call: TRBJ2-2
cdr3_nt: TGTGCCAGCTCCCCCACACAGGGGCGCGACACCGGGGAGCTGTTTTTT
cdr3_aa: CASSPTQGRDTGELFF

v_call: TRBV27
d_call: NA
clone_size: NA
cdr3_length: 16
j_call: TRBJ2-1
cdr3_nt: TGTGCCAGCGGAACCGTAACAGGGAGCTCCTACAATGAGCAGTTCTTC
cdr3_aa: CASGTVTGSSYNEQFF

v_call: TRBV2
d_call: NA
clone_size: NA
cdr3_length: 14
j_call: TRBJ1-2
cdr3_nt: TGTGCCAGCTGTCAGGCAGCCCTCTCCTATGGCTACACCTTC
cdr3_aa: CASCQAALSYGYTF

v_call: TRBV2
d_call: NA
clone_size: NA
cdr3_length: 11
j_call: TRBJ1-5
cdr3_nt: TGTGCCAGCAGTGTATCTCAGCCCCAGCATTTT
cdr3_aa: CASSVSQPQHF

v_call: TRBV29-1
d_call: NA
clone_size: NA
cdr3_length: 12
j_call: TRBJ1-2
cdr3_nt: TGCAGCGTTGTGCAGGGGTACTATGGCTACACCTTC
cdr3_aa: CSVVQGYYGYTF

v_call: TRBV7-9
d_call: TRBD1
clone_size: NA
cdr3_length: 13
j_call: TRBJ1-5
cdr3_nt: TGTGCCAGCAGCTTAGAACAGGGGCAGCCCCAGCATTTT
cdr3_aa: CASSLEQGQPQHF

v_call: TRBV28
d_call: NA
clone_size: NA
cdr3_length: 14
j_call: TRBJ1-1
cdr3_nt: TGTGCCAGCAGCCCGACAGGCGTGGGGACTGAAGCTTTCTTT
cdr3_aa: CASSPTGVGTEAFF

v_call: TRBV6-5
d_call: NA
clone_size: few
cdr3_length: 13
j_call: TRBJ1-1
cdr3_nt: TGTGCCAGCAGCCCTAGGGGTTATTCTGAAGCTTTCTTT
cdr3_aa: CASSPRGYSEAFF

v_call: TRBV5-1
d_call: TRBD2
clone_size: NA
cdr3_length: 18
j_call: TRBJ2-3
cdr3_nt: TGCGCCAGCAGCGCACTAGCGGGGGGTTCCATTAGCACAGATACGCAGTATTTT
cdr3_aa: CASSALAGGSISTDTQYF

v_call: TRBV6-6
d_call: TRBD1
clone_size: few
cdr3_length: 13
j_call: TRBJ2-7
cdr3_nt: TGTGCCAGCAGCACAACAGGGGTCTACGAGCAGTACTTC
cdr3_aa: CASSTTGVYEQYF

v_call: TRBV7-6
d_call: NA
clone_size: NA
cdr3_length: 13
j_call: TRBJ1-5
cdr3_nt: TGTGCCAGCAGTCAAGACAGATATCAGCCCCAGCATTTT
cdr3_aa: CASSQDRYQPQHF

v_call: TRBV9
d_call: NA
clone_size: NA
cdr3_length: 14
j_call: TRBJ1-5
cdr3_nt: TGTGCCAGCAGCGTGGGGGGTTACAATCAGCCCCAGCATTTT
cdr3_aa: CASSVGGYNQPQHF

v_call: TRBV27
d_call: NA
clone_size: NA
cdr3_length: 13
j_call: TRBJ2-5
cdr3_nt: TGTGCCAGCAGTCCCTCAAACTTGGAGACCCAGTACTTC
cdr3_aa: CASSPSNLETQYF

v_call: TRBV29-1
d_call: NA
clone_size: NA
cdr3_length: 14
j_call: TRBJ2-1
cdr3_nt: TGCAGCGTCAGTCAGTTGCGAGTAGAGGCCGAGCAGTTCTTC
cdr3_aa: CSVSQLRVEAEQFF

v_call: TRBV5-4
d_call: TRBD2
clone_size: NA
cdr3_length: 18
j_call: TRBJ2-5
cdr3_nt: TGTGCCAGCAGCTTGGGGCTAGCGGGGAGGGATGGCCTAGAGACCCAGTACTTC
cdr3_aa: CASSLGLAGRDGLETQYF

v_call: TRBV5-4
d_call: NA
clone_size: NA
cdr3_length: 16
j_call: TRBJ2-5
cdr3_nt: TGTGCCAGCAGCTCCACGACCCGTCAGGGAAAAGAGACCCAGTACTTC
cdr3_aa: CASSSTTRQGKETQYF

v_call: TRBV6-1
d_call: TRBD1
clone_size: NA
cdr3_length: 13
j_call: TRBJ1-2
cdr3_nt: TGTGCCAGCAGAGTACTACAGGGGGCTGGCTACACCTTC
cdr3_aa: CASRVLQGAGYTF

v_call: TRBV6-1
d_call: TRBD2
clone_size: NA
cdr3_length: 15
j_call: TRBJ2-3
cdr3_nt: TGTGCCAGCAGTAAACTAGCGGGAGAGGCAGATACGCAGTATTTT
cdr3_aa: CASSKLAGEADTQYF

v_call: TRBV6-6
d_call: NA
clone_size: NA
cdr3_length: 14
j_call: TRBJ1-2
cdr3_nt: TGTGCCAGCACCCACCCAGGAAGCGGGCATGGCTACACCTTC
cdr3_aa: CASTHPGSGHGYTF

v_call: TRBV19
d_call: NA
clone_size: NA
cdr3_length: 12
j_call: TRBJ2-1
cdr3_nt: TGTGCCAGTAGTCCAGGCTACAATGAGCAGTTCTTC
cdr3_aa: CASSPGYNEQFF

v_call: TRBV5-5
d_call: NA
clone_size: NA
cdr3_length: 15
j_call: TRBJ1-3
cdr3_nt: TGTGCCAGCAGCTTGGCCGGGGGTGCTGGAAACACCATATATTTT
cdr3_aa: CASSLAGGAGNTIYF

v_call: TRBV5-1
d_call: TRBD2
clone_size: NA
cdr3_length: 17
j_call: TRBJ2-1
cdr3_nt: TGCGCCAGCAGCTTGGATCCGTCACTAGCGGTCTACAATGAGCAGTTCTTC
cdr3_aa: CASSLDPSLAVYNEQFF

v_call: TRBV7-8
d_call: NA
clone_size: NA
cdr3_length: 12
j_call: TRBJ1-2
cdr3_nt: TGTGCCAGCAGCTCGACGGGATATGGCTACACCTTC
cdr3_aa: CASSSTGYGYTF

v_call: TRBV4-1
d_call: TRBD2
clone_size: few
cdr3_length: 14
j_call: TRBJ2-3
cdr3_nt: TGCGCCAGCAGCCAAGGGCTAGCGGGGGTCACGCAGTATTTT
cdr3_aa: CASSQGLAGVTQYF

v_call: TRBV18
d_call: NA
clone_size: NA
cdr3_length: 14
j_call: TRBJ1-3
cdr3_nt: TGTGCCGGTGGTACCGGAGGGTCTGGAAACACCATATATTTT
cdr3_aa: CAGGTGGSGNTIYF

v_call: TRBV19
d_call: TRBD1
clone_size: NA
cdr3_length: 16
j_call: TRBJ1-5
cdr3_nt: TGTGCCAGTAGTCTCCGGACAGGTATGGGCAATCAGCCCCAGCATTTT
cdr3_aa: CASSLRTGMGNQPQHF

v_call: TRBV7-2
d_call: TRBD2
clone_size: NA
cdr3_length: 16
j_call: TRBJ2-1
cdr3_nt: TGTGCCAGCAGCTTAATAGCGGGAGGAACCTACAATGAGCAGTTCTTC
cdr3_aa: CASSLIAGGTYNEQFF

v_call: TRBV28
d_call: TRBD1
clone_size: NA
cdr3_length: 15
j_call: TRBJ2-7
cdr3_nt: TGTGCCAGCAGTTTCCCCCGGGACAGTTCCTACGAGCAGTACTTC
cdr3_aa: CASSFPRDSSYEQYF

v_call: TRBV6-6
d_call: TRBD1
clone_size: once
cdr3_length: 13
j_call: TRBJ2-5
cdr3_nt: TGTGCCAGCGCGGGACAGGCGCACGAGACCCAGTACTTC
cdr3_aa: CASAGQAHETQYF

v_call: TRBV9
d_call: NA
clone_size: NA
cdr3_length: 15
j_call: TRBJ1-2
cdr3_nt: TGTGCCAGCAGCGCCCTCTTAGTTCCCAACTATGGCTACACCTTC
cdr3_aa: CASSALLVPNYGYTF

v_call: TRBV28
d_call: NA
clone_size: NA
cdr3_length: 11
j_call: TRBJ1-1
cdr3_nt: TGTGCCAGCAGTTTAGTCGGTGAAGCTTTCTTT
cdr3_aa: CASSLVGEAFF

v_call: TRBV4-2
d_call: TRBD2
clone_size: NA
cdr3_length: 17
j_call: TRBJ2-3
cdr3_nt: TGTGCCAGCAGCCAAACTGGGGCGGGAGGGGGCACAGATACGCAGTATTTT
cdr3_aa: CASSQTGAGGGTDTQYF

v_call: TRBV14
d_call: NA
clone_size: NA
cdr3_length: 15
j_call: TRBJ2-7
cdr3_nt: TGTGCCAGCAGCCCCGCGCGGGCAGGAGCCTACGAGCAGTACTTC
cdr3_aa: CASSPARAGAYEQYF

v_call: TRBV19
d_call: NA
clone_size: NA
cdr3_length: 14
j_call: TRBJ2-1
cdr3_nt: TGTGCCAGTAGCCTAAACGGGTTAAACAATGAGCAGTTCTTC
cdr3_aa: CASSLNGLNNEQFF

v_call: TRBV2
d_call: NA
clone_size: NA
cdr3_length: 13
j_call: TRBJ1-1
cdr3_nt: TGTGCCAGCAGGGAATCAGGTATATCGGAAGCTTTCTTT
cdr3_aa: CASRESGISEAFF

v_call: TRBV4-1
d_call: TRBD1
clone_size: NA
cdr3_length: 14
j_call: TRBJ1-1
cdr3_nt: TGCGCCAGCAGCCATAGGACAGGGAAGACTGAAGCTTTCTTT
cdr3_aa: CASSHRTGKTEAFF

v_call: TRBV5-6
d_call: TRBD2
clone_size: NA
cdr3_length: 16
j_call: TRBJ2-1
cdr3_nt: TGTGCCAGCATCATTGCGGGAGTTTCTCGAACCAATGAGCAGTTCTTC
cdr3_aa: CASIIAGVSRTNEQFF

v_call: TRBV5-6
d_call: TRBD2
clone_size: NA
cdr3_length: 18
j_call: TRBJ2-1
cdr3_nt: TGTGCCAGCAGCCCCGGACTAGCGGGGGGGAGCTCCTACAATGAGCAGTTCTTC
cdr3_aa: CASSPGLAGGSSYNEQFF